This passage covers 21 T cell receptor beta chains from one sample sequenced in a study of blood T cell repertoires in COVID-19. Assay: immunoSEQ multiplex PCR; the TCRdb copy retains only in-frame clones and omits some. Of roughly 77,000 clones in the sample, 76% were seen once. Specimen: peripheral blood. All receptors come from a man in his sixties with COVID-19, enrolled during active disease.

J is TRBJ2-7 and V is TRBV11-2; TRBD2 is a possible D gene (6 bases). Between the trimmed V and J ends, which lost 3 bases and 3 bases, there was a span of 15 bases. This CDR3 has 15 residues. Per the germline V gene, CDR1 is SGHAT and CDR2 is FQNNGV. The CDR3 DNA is TGTGCCAGCAGCTTCCGACGGTGGGGGGACTACGAGCAGTACTTC. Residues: CASSFRRWGDYEQYF.

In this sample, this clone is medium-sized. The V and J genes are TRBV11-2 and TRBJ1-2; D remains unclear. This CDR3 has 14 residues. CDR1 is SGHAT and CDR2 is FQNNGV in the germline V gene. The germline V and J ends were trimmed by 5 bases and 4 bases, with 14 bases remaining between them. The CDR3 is CASSPKRAGYGYTF. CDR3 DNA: TGTGCCAGCAGCCCAAAGAGGGCGGGCTATGGCTACACCTTC.

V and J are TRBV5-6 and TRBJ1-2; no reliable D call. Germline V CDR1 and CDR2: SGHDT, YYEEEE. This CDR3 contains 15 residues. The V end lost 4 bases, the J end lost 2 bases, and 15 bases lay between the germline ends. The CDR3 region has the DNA TGTGCCAGCAGCCTTCCTCGGGTCGGGAACTATGGCTACACCTTC. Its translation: CASSLPRVGNYGYTF.

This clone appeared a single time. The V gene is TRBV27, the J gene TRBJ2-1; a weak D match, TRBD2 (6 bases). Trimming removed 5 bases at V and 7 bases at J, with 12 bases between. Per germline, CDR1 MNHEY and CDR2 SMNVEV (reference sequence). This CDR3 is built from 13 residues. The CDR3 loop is CASSPSGWNEQFF. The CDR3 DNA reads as TGTGCCAGCAGTCCGAGCGGGTGGAATGAGCAGTTCTTC.

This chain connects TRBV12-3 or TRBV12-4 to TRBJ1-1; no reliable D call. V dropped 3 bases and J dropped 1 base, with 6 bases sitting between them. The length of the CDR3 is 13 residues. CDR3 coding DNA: TGTGCCAGCAGTTTTGTAGAGAACACTGAAGCTTTCTTT. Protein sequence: CASSFVENTEAFF.

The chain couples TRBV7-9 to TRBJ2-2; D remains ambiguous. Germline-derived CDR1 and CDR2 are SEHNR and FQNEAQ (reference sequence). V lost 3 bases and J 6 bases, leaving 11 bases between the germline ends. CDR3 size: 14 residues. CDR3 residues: CASSFFASAGELFF. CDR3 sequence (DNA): TGTGCCAGCAGCTTTTTTGCCAGCGCCGGGGAGCTGTTTTTT. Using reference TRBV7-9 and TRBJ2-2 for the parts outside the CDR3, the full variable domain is DTGVSQNPRHKITKRGQNVTFRCDPISEHNRLYWYRQTLGQGPEFLTYFQNEAQLEKSRLLSDRFSAERPKGSFSTLEIQRTEQGDSAMYLCASSFFASAGELFFGEGSRLTVL.

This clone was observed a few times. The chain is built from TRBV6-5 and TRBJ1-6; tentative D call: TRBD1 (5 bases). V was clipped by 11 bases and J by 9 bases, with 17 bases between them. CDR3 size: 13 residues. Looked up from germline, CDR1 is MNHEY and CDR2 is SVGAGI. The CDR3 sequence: CAPDPGFSSPLHF. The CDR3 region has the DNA TGTGCCCCAGATCCAGGGTTTTCTTCACCCCTCCACTTT.

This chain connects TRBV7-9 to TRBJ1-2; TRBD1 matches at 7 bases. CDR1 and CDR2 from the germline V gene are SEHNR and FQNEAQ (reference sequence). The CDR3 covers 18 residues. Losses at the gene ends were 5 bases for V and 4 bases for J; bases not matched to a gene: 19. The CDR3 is CASSPPGRGLTWGYGYTF. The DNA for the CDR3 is TGTGCCAGCAGCCCACCGGGCAGGGGGTTGACTTGGGGCTATGGCTACACCTTC.

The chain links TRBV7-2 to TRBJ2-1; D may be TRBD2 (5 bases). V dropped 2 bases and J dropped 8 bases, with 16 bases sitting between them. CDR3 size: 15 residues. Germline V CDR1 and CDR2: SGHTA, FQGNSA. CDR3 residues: CASSLSTGVGYEQFF. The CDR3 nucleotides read TGTGCCAGCAGCTTAAGTACCGGGGTGGGCTATGAGCAGTTCTTC.

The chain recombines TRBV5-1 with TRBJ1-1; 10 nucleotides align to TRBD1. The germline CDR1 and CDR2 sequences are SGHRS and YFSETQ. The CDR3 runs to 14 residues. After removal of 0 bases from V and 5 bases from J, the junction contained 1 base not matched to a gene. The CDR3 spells CASSLGGQGTEAFF. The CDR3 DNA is TGCGCCAGCAGCTTGGGGGGACAGGGGACTGAAGCTTTCTTT.

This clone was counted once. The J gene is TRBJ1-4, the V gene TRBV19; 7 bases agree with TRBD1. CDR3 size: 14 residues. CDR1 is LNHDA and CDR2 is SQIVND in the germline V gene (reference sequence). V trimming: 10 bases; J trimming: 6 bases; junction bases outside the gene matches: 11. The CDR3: CATRRRDSDEKLFF. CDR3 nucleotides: TGTGCCACCCGACGCCGGGACAGTGATGAAAAACTGTTTTTT. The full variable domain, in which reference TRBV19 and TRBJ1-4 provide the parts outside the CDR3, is DGGITQSPKYLFRKEGQNVTLSCEQNLNHDAMYWYRQDPGQGLRLIYYSQIVNDFQKGDIAEGYSVSREKKESFPLTVTSAQKNPTAFYLCATRRRDSDEKLFFGSGTQLSVL.

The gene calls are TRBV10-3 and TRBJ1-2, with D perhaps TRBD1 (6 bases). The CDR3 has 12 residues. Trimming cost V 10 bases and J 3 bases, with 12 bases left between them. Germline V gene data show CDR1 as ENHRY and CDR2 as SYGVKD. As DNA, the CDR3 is TGTGCCACAGATTCAGGGGACTATGGCTACACCTTC. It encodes CATDSGDYGYTF.

The CDR3 loop is CASSLSRTSGSYEQYF. The CDR3 nucleotides are TGTGCCAGCAGCTTATCCCGGACTAGCGGGAGCTACGAGCAGTACTTC. This chain links TRBV11-2 with TRBJ2-7, with 13 bases fitting TRBD2. V trimming: 2 bases; J trimming: 3 bases; junction bases outside the gene matches: 4. The germline CDR1 and CDR2 sequences are SGHAT and FQNNGV. This CDR3 is 16 amino acids long.

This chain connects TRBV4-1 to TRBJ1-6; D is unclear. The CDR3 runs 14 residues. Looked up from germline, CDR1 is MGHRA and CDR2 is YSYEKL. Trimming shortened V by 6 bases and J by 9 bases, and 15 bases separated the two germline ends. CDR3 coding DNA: TGCGCCAGCAGGAGAGGCAGCTCGATTTCACCCCTCCACTTT. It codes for CASRRGSSISPLHF.

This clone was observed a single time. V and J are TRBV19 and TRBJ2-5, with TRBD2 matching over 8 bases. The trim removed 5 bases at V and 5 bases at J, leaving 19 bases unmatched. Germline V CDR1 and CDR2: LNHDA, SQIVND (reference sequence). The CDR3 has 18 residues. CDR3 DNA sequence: TGTGCCAGTAGTCCCCGAGCGGGAGAGGATTTATGTAGCGAGACCCAGTACTTC. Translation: CASSPRAGEDLCSETQYF. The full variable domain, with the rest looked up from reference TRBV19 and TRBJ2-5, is DGGITQSPKYLFRKEGQNVTLSCEQNLNHDAMYWYRQDPGQGLRLIYYSQIVNDFQKGDIAEGYSVSREKKESFPLTVTSAQKNPTAFYLCASSPRAGEDLCSETQYFGPGTRLLVL.

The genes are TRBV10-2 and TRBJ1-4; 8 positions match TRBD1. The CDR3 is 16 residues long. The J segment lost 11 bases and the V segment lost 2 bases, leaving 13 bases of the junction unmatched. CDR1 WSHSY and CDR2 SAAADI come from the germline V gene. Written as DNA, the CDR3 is TGCGCCAGCAGTGAGGGAGAATGGACAGGGATTGAGAAACTGTTTTTT. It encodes CASSEGEWTGIEKLFF.

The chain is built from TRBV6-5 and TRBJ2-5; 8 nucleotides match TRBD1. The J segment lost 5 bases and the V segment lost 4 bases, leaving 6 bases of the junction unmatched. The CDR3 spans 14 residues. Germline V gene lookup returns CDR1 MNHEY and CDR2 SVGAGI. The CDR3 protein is CASSFQGARETQYF. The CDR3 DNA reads TGTGCCAGCAGTTTCCAGGGGGCGCGGGAGACCCAGTACTTC.

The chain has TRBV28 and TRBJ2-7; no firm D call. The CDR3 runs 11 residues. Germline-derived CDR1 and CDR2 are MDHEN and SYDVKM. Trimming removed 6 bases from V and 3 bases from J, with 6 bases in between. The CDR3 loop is CASRSGYEQYF. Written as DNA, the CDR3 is TGTGCCAGCAGGTCGGGCTACGAGCAGTACTTC.

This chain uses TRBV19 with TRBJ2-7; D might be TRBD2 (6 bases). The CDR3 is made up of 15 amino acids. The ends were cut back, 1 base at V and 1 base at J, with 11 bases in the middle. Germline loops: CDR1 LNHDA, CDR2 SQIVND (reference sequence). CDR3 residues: CASSIGGARSYEQYF. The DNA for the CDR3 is TGTGCCAGTAGTATAGGCGGGGCCCGATCCTACGAGCAGTACTTC. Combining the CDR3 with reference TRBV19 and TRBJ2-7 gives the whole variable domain DGGITQSPKYLFRKEGQNVTLSCEQNLNHDAMYWYRQDPGQGLRLIYYSQIVNDFQKGDIAEGYSVSREKKESFPLTVTSAQKNPTAFYLCASSIGGARSYEQYFGPGTRLTVT.

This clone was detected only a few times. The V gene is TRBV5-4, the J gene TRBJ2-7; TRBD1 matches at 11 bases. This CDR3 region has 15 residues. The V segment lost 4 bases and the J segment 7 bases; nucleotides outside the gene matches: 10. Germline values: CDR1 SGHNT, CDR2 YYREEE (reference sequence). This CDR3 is CASSTSGQGAGEQYF. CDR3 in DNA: TGTGCCAGCAGCACCTCTGGACAGGGGGCGGGGGAGCAGTACTTC. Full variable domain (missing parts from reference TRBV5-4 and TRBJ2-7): ETGVTQSPTHLIKTRGQQVTLRCSSQSGHNTVSWYQQALGQGPQFIFQYYREEENGRGNFPPRFSGLQFPNYSSELNVNALELDDSALYLCASSTSGQGAGEQYFGPGTRLTVT.

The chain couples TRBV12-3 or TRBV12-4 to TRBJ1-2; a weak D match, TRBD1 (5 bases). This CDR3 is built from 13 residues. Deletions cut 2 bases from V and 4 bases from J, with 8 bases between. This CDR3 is CASSLRGSYGYTF. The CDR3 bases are TGTGCCAGCAGTTTAAGGGGCAGCTATGGCTACACCTTC.